Presented here are 30 T cell receptor beta chains from one specimen sequenced in a study of OX40 agonist ivuxolimab in advanced cancers. The library relied on the immunoSEQ multiplex PCR assay. In its TCRdb copy, this immuneACCESS table keeps in-frame sequences only and misses some clones. Where compared with another copy, unresolved V genes explain less than half of these, and the others have no known cause. The sample profile shows about 63,000 clones; around 88% of them were found once. The top ten constitute approximately 0.61% of the sample. Sequences were derived from CD4+ or CD8+ T cells sorted from blood, sampled in a trial of the OX40 agonist ivuxolimab. The receptors were sampled from an adult with an advanced solid tumor such as melanoma, head and neck, liver or kidney cancer.

This rearrangement joins TRBV6-4 to TRBJ2-2, with D perhaps matching TRBD1 (6 bases). The germline gives CDR1 MRHNA, CDR2 SNTAGT. The length of the CDR3 is 13 residues. V was clipped by 5 bases and J by 3 bases, with 7 bases between them. Here the CDR3 DNA reads TGTGCCAGCAGTACAGGGTACACCGGGGAGCTGTTTTTT. Its translation: CASSTGYTGELFF.

The chain combines TRBV2 with TRBJ2-2; a possible D gene is TRBD2 (7 bases). V shed 3 bases and J shed 6 bases, with 11 bases lying between them. The CDR3 loop spans 14 amino acids. The V gene's germline CDR1 is SNHLY and CDR2 FYNNEI. CDR3 protein: CASSELGGPGELFF. The CDR3 nucleotides are TGTGCCAGCAGTGAGCTGGGGGGGCCCGGGGAGCTGTTTTTT.

This rearrangement joins TRBV20-1 to TRBJ2-1; D unresolved. The V and J ends lost 6 bases and 9 bases respectively, with 12 bases between them. Germline lookup yields CDR1 DFQATT and CDR2 SNEGSKA (reference sequence). There are 11 residues in the CDR3. The CDR3 DNA reads TGCAGTGCCCTGCTAACGTTTGAGCAGTTCTTC. Protein sequence: CSALLTFEQFF.

The rearrangement joins TRBV6-4 to TRBJ1-3; D call uncertain. The germline V gene encodes CDR1 MRHNA and CDR2 SNTAGT. The CDR3 is 16 amino acids. Trimming left V 2 bases short and J 1 base short, with 12 bases between. The CDR3 sequence is CASSDGGYGSGNTIYF. For the CDR3, the DNA is TGTGCCAGCAGTGACGGTGGGTACGGGTCTGGAAACACCATATATTTT.

The chain couples TRBV28 to TRBJ1-1; no clear D. Germline CDR1 reads MDHEN; CDR2 reads SYDVKM. V was cut by 5 bases and J by 4 bases, with 8 bases left in between. The CDR3 is 12 residues long. DNA of the CDR3: TGTGCCAGCAGTGAGGTCCCCACTGAAGCTTTCTTT. Translated, it gives CASSEVPTEAFF.

This chain links TRBV4-1 with TRBJ1-2; D not resolved. Between the trimmed V and J ends, which lost 3 bases and 6 bases, there was a span of 17 bases. CDR3 length equals 15 residues. In germline, CDR1 is MGHRA, CDR2 YSYEKL. The CDR3 sequence is CASSQEDLKRHGYTF. DNA of the CDR3: TGCGCCAGCAGCCAGGAGGACCTGAAAAGGCATGGCTACACCTTC.

V usage is TRBV7-9 and J usage is TRBJ2-1; D is perhaps TRBD2 (5 bases). V lost 8 bases, J lost 6 bases, and 17 bases lay in between. Germline V CDR1 and CDR2: SEHNR, FQNEAQ (reference sequence). This CDR3 is 14 amino acids long. The CDR3 DNA follows: TGTGCCAGCTTGGAGGAGAGCTACCGCAATGAGCAGTTCTTC. This gives the protein CASLEESYRNEQFF. Full variable domain (outside the CDR3, taken from reference TRBV7-9 and TRBJ2-1): DTGVSQNPRHKITKRGQNVTFRCDPISEHNRLYWYRQTLGQGPEFLTYFQNEAQLEKSRLLSDRFSAERPKGSFSTLEIQRTEQGDSAMYLCASLEESYRNEQFFGPGTRLTVL.

This chain uses TRBV4-1 with TRBJ2-5, with 7 bases lining up with TRBD1. CDR1 is MGHRA, CDR2 YSYEKL, per germline. The ends lost 0 bases at V and 4 bases at J; junction bases unmatched: 20. This CDR3 comprises 20 residues. The CDR3 sequence: CASSQDSPRQGFSWAETQYF. The CDR3 DNA reads TGCGCCAGCAGCCAAGATAGTCCGAGACAGGGTTTTTCTTGGGCAGAGACCCAGTACTTC.

The J gene is TRBJ2-2, the V gene TRBV19; TRBD1 aligns across 9 bases. Looked up from germline, CDR1 is LNHDA and CDR2 is SQIVND (reference sequence). This CDR3 contains 14 residues. The V gene end was trimmed by 10 bases and the J gene end by 2 bases; junction bases not matched to a gene: 5. CDR3 amino acids: CATRDRVNTGELFF. The DNA for the CDR3 is TGTGCCACCCGGGACAGGGTAAACACCGGGGAGCTGTTTTTT.

The chain employs TRBV5-1 and TRBJ2-5, with 12 bases lining up with TRBD2. Germline-derived CDR1 and CDR2 are SGHRS and YFSETQ. Unmatched junction bases numbered 12, after V lost 4 bases and J lost 5 bases. This CDR3 has 17 residues. The CDR3 region has the DNA TGCGCCAGCAGCCTACTAGCGGGGGGTTCGTCGCAGGAGACCCAGTACTTC. Residues: CASSLLAGGSSQETQYF.

The rearrangement joins TRBV5-1 to TRBJ2-5; 10 bases match TRBD2. Losses at the gene ends were 2 bases for V and 2 bases for J; bases not matched to a gene: 3. This CDR3 has 15 residues. Germline V CDR1 and CDR2: SGHRS, YFSETQ. CDR3 sequence: CASSLGTSVQETQYF. The CDR3 nucleotides read TGCGCCAGCAGCTTAGGGACTAGCGTTCAAGAGACCCAGTACTTC.

This rearrangement joins TRBV11-3 to TRBJ1-1, with no clear D. Trimming removed 4 bases at V and 5 bases at J, with 8 bases between. The germline V gene has CDR1 SGHNT and CDR2 YENEEA. This CDR3 has 12 amino acids. The CDR3 loop reads CASSSTETEAFF. The CDR3 bases are TGTGCCAGCAGCTCGACGGAAACTGAAGCTTTCTTT.

The genes are TRBV5-6 and TRBJ1-2; 8 nucleotides align to TRBD1. Unmatched junction bases numbered 8, after V lost 2 bases and J lost 5 bases. Germline V gene lookup returns CDR1 SGHDT and CDR2 YYEEEE. The CDR3 loop spans 15 amino acids. DNA for the CDR3: TGTGCCAGCAGCTTTCAGGACAGGGTTGAATATGGCTACACCTTC. This codes for CASSFQDRVEYGYTF. Variable domain in full (rest from reference TRBV5-6 and TRBJ1-2): DAGVTQSPTHLIKTRGQQVTLRCSPKSGHDTVSWYQQALGQGPQFIFQYYEEEERQRGNFPDRFSGHQFPNYSSELNVNALLLGDSALYLCASSFQDRVEYGYTFGSGTRLTVV.

V usage is TRBV14 and J usage is TRBJ2-2, with a weak D call TRBD2 (6 bases). Germline-derived CDR1 and CDR2 are SGHDN and FVKESK. This CDR3 comprises 14 residues. With 4 bases removed from V and 4 bases from J, the gap between germline ends came to 10 bases. The CDR3 spells CASSLRTTTGELFF. The CDR3 nucleotides read TGTGCCAGCAGCCTCCGGACTACCACCGGGGAGCTGTTTTTT.

The CDR3: CASRDGSADTQYF. In DNA form, the CDR3 reads TGCGCCAGCAGGGACGGAAGCGCAGATACGCAGTATTTT. The gene calls are TRBV10-2 and TRBJ2-3, with no clear D. V was shortened by 6 bases and J by 4 bases, with 11 bases between the two germline ends. The CDR3 extends over 13 amino acids. Germline CDR1 is WSHSY and CDR2 is SAAADI.

This clone is a singleton in its sample. This sequence joins TRBV5-6 and TRBJ2-1; 9 bases fit TRBD2. The CDR3 is made up of 15 amino acids. Germline values: CDR1 SGHDT, CDR2 YYEEEE. With V trimmed by 2 bases and J by 10 bases, 10 bases remained unmatched. Here the CDR3 reads CASSFRGSGSGEQFF. The CDR3 nucleotides read TGTGCCAGCAGCTTCCGGGGTAGCGGGAGTGGGGAGCAGTTCTTC.

This clone was observed once. The rearrangement links TRBV15 to TRBJ2-3; the D gene is possibly TRBD2 (5 bases). Germline V lookup: CDR1 LNHNV, CDR2 YYDKDF (reference sequence). The V end was cut by 6 bases, the J end by 3 bases, with 13 bases between. The CDR3 totals 14 residues. CDR3 nucleotides: TGTGCCACCAGTTCCTCGGGGTCAACAGATACGCAGTATTTT. Its translation: CATSSSGSTDTQYF.

This chain joins TRBV5-4 and TRBJ2-5, with 10 nucleotides matching TRBD1. Trimming removed 4 bases from V and 4 bases from J; junction bases left unmatched: 7. This CDR3 has 15 residues. Germline CDR1 is SGHNT and CDR2 is YYREEE (reference sequence). The CDR3 sequence is CASSRQGAIGETQYF. CDR3 bases: TGTGCCAGCAGCAGACAGGGGGCGATAGGAGAGACCCAGTACTTC.

J is TRBJ2-7 and V is TRBV11-2; 7 bases are a match to TRBD2. Looked up from germline, CDR1 is SGHAT and CDR2 is FQNNGV. The CDR3 is 14 amino acids. V lost 2 bases to trimming and J lost 7 bases; unmatched junction nucleotides: 8. The CDR3 DNA reads TGTGCCAGCAGCTTACTCGCGGGAGCGGGGGAGCAGTACTTC. Protein sequence: CASSLLAGAGEQYF.

The J gene is TRBJ2-7, the V gene TRBV28, with 8 positions matching TRBD1. With V trimmed by 5 bases and J by 1 base, 10 bases remained unmatched. The V gene's germline CDR1 is MDHEN and CDR2 SYDVKM. The CDR3 totals 16 residues. CDR3 nucleotides: TGTGCCAGCAGTCCCCACGGACAGGGACGGTCCTACGAGCAGTACTTC. It yields the protein CASSPHGQGRSYEQYF. Together with reference TRBV28 and TRBJ2-7, the CDR3 gives the full variable domain: DVKVTQSSRYLVKRTGEKVFLECVQDMDHENMFWYRQDPGLGLRLIYFSYDVKMKEKGDIPEGYSVSREKKERFSLILESASTNQTSMYLCASSPHGQGRSYEQYFGPGTRLTVT.

The V gene is TRBV4-1, the J gene TRBJ2-1; D assignment may be TRBD1 or TRBD2 (5 bases each). CDR3 length: 15 amino acids. V dropped 0 bases and J dropped 5 bases, with 11 bases sitting between them. The germline V gene encodes CDR1 MGHRA and CDR2 YSYEKL. The CDR3 nucleotides read TGCGCCAGCAGCCAAGACCCAGGGAGTCACAATGAGCAGTTCTTC. This sequence encodes CASSQDPGSHNEQFF.

The genes are TRBV13 and TRBJ2-3; D not resolved. Trimming pared 0 bases from V and 2 bases from J, leaving 6 bases between. The CDR3 runs to 14 residues. CDR1 and CDR2 (germline): PRHDT, FYEKMQ (reference sequence). CDR3 region: CASSLGTDTDTQYF. Written as DNA, the CDR3 is TGTGCCAGCAGCTTAGGGACGGACACAGATACGCAGTATTTT.

The chain links TRBV5-6 to TRBJ2-3, with 9 bases aligning to TRBD2. CDR3 length equals 15 residues. Germline assignment: CDR1 SGHDT and CDR2 YYEEEE. The ends lost 0 bases at V and 5 bases at J; junction bases unmatched: 4. This CDR3 is CASSLEVAGEDTQYF. As DNA, the CDR3 is TGTGCCAGCAGCTTGGAGGTAGCGGGAGAAGATACGCAGTATTTT. The whole variable domain, filled in from reference TRBV5-6 and TRBJ2-3, reads DAGVTQSPTHLIKTRGQQVTLRCSPKSGHDTVSWYQQALGQGPQFIFQYYEEEERQRGNFPDRFSGHQFPNYSSELNVNALLLGDSALYLCASSLEVAGEDTQYFGPGTRLTVL.

The rearrangement links TRBV28 to TRBJ2-7; D gene uncertain. Between the trimmed V and J ends, which lost 4 bases and 9 bases, there was a span of 16 bases. The CDR3 extends over 13 amino acids. The germline gives CDR1 MDHEN, CDR2 SYDVKM. The CDR3 DNA reads as TGTGCCAGCAGTTCCCTGGACCCGAAGGGGCAGTACTTC. Amino acids: CASSSLDPKGQYF.

The V gene is TRBV5-1, the J gene TRBJ2-1; D ambiguous. Germline lookup yields CDR1 SGHRS and CDR2 YFSETQ. The CDR3 loop spans 13 amino acids. The germline V and J ends were trimmed by 0 bases and 5 bases, with 6 bases remaining between them. CDR3 sequence reads: CASSLAPDNEQFF. In nucleotides, the CDR3 is TGCGCCAGCAGCTTGGCCCCCGACAATGAGCAGTTCTTC.

V gene TRBV18 combines with J gene TRBJ2-7; D is possibly TRBD2 (5 bases). In germline, CDR1 is KGHSH, CDR2 LQKENI. This CDR3 contains 14 residues. V was trimmed by 4 bases and J by 1 base, leaving 11 bases between them. CDR3 residues: CASSLTRDSYEQYF. The CDR3 bases are TGTGCCAGCTCACTTACGAGGGATTCCTACGAGCAGTACTTC. Looking up the rest from reference TRBV18 and TRBJ2-7 gives the full variable domain: NAGVMQNPRHLVRRRGQEARLRCSPMKGHSHVYWYRQLPEEGLKFMVYLQKENIIDESGMPKERFSAEFPKEGPSILRIQQVVRGDSAAYFCASSLTRDSYEQYFGPGTRLTVT.

Note on this clone: Distinct nucleotide sequences in the sample also encode this CDR3. The V and J genes are TRBV7-2 and TRBJ1-1; D not resolved. The CDR3 spans 14 residues. Between the trimmed V and J ends, which lost 5 bases and 1 base, there was a span of 11 bases. Germline V gene data show CDR1 as SGHTA and CDR2 as FQGNSA. This CDR3 reads CASSHRGQNTEAFF. CDR3 coding DNA: TGTGCCAGCAGCCACCGCGGGCAGAACACTGAAGCTTTCTTT.

CDR3 in DNA: TGTGCCAGCTCACCGGGGGGAAGGAACTATGGCTACACCTTC. It specifies CASSPGGRNYGYTF. The chain joins TRBV18 to TRBJ1-2; D is possibly TRBD1 (5 bases). CDR3 length equals 14 residues. Trimming pared 3 bases from V and 2 bases from J, leaving 10 bases between. Germline assignment: CDR1 KGHSH and CDR2 LQKENI.

This clone was recorded a few times. This chain uses TRBV7-3 with TRBJ1-1; D ambiguous. The V end was cut by 2 bases, the J end by 0 bases, with 10 bases between. The CDR3 has 15 residues. Germline values: CDR1 SGHTA, CDR2 FQGTGA. The CDR3 nucleotides read TGTGCCAGCAGCTTATCTCCAGCAATGAACACTGAAGCTTTCTTT. Translation gives CASSLSPAMNTEAFF. Drawing the rest from reference TRBV7-3 and TRBJ1-1, the complete variable domain is GAGVSQTPSNKVTEKGKYVELRCDPISGHTALYWYRQSLGQGPEFLIYFQGTGAADDSGLPNDRFFAVRPEGSVSTLKIQRTERGDSAVYLCASSLSPAMNTEAFFGQGTRLTVV.

The chain uses TRBV28 and TRBJ2-7; 10 bases are a match to TRBD1. The germline V gene encodes CDR1 MDHEN and CDR2 SYDVKM. The CDR3 spans 15 residues. The V gene end was trimmed by 6 bases and the J gene end by 1 base; junction bases not matched to a gene: 6. Here the CDR3 reads CASRRQGAGSYEQYF. Written as DNA, the CDR3 is TGTGCCAGCAGACGACAGGGGGCGGGTTCCTACGAGCAGTACTTC.